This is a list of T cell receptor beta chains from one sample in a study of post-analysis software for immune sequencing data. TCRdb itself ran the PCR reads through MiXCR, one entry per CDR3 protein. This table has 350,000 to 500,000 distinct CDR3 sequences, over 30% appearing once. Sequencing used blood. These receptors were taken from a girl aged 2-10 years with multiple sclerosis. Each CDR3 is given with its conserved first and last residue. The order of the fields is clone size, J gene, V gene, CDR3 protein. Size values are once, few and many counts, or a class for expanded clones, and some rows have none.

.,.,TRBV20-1,CSASSMVGEETQYF
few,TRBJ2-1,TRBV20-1,CSWGSYNEQFF
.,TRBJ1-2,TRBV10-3,CAISESKYEAPIYGYTF
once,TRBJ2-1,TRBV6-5,CASSYYRGLGYNEQFF
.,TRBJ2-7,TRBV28,CASSFFTGAPYEQYF
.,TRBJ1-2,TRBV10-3,CAIRVDSPNYGYTF
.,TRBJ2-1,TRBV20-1,CSASRTSGSGEQFF
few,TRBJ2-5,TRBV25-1,CASSERRARETQYF
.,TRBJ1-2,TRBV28,CTSSFKGLYGYTF
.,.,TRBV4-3,CASSPSRGGQYEQYF
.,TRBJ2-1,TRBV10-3,CAISESIGGSYNEQFF
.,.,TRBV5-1,CASSVILSSTDEQYF
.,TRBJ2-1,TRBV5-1,CASSLAGGSGRVYNEQFF
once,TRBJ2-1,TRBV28,CASSQNHYEQFF
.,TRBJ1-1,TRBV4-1,CASSQSINTEAFF
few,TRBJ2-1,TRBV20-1,CSATDSFYNEQFF
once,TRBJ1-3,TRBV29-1,CSVEDRAQYSGNTIYF
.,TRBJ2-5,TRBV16,CASSGGTDNEQYF
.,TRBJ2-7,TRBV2,CASSERLAASYEQYF
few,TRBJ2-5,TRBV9,CASSTYPLGGRSGETQYF
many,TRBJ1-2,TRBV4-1,CASSLYRDGWPNYGYTF
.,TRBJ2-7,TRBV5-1,CASSFNSALYEQYF
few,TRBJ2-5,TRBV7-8,CASSVTGTGEQYF
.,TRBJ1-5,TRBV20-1,CSARPKQGANQPQHF
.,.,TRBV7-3,CASSLAGGRLSSYNEQYF
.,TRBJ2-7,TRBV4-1,CASSQGQGSSYEQYF
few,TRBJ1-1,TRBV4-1,CASSQDVVGTEAFF
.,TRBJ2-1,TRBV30,CAWSVIGQGFNEQFF
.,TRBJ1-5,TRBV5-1,CASSLAPGNQPQHF
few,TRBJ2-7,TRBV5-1,CASSLDSGVYEQYF
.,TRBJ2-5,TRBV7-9,CASSTGTDGLQETQYF
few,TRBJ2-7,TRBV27,CASSLLSSLAYEQYF
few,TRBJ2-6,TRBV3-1,CASSDSGQSNSGANVLTF
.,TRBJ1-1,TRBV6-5,CASSLGTWEGNTEAFF
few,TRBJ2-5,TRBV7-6,CASSLYRLAGVDSQETQYF
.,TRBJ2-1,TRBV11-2,CASSFSEQFF
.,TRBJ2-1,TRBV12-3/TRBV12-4,CASSLAGLGIYNEQFF
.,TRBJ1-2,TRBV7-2,CASSLGGARTFYTF
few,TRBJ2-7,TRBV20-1,CSARPLAGETYEQYF
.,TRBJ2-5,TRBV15,CATSRDQVVGGQETQYF
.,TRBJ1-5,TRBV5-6,CASSLGFLGQPQHF
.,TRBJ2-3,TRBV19,CASSPRQDYTQYF
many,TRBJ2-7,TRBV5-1,CASSLGDYEQYF
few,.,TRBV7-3,CASSQRGGTGFYEQYF
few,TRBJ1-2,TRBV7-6,CASSLGGGTGDTIYGYTF
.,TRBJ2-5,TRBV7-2,CASTKGGGPQETQYF
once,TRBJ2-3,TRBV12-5,CASVQRGQNTDTQYF
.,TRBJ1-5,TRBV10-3,CANARDTNQPQHF
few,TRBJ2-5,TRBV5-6,CASRGGAQETQYF